The present T cell receptor (beta chain) was sequenced within a study of blood T cell repertoires in COVID-19. Looking at the study overall: Italy, Spain and the United States were the sources of the convalescent and acute COVID-19 samples. PBMCs, B-cell-depleted T cells, or T cells provided the cDNA or gDNA that made up the material.

V lost 5 bases, J lost 6 bases, and 11 bases lay in between. The CDR3 has 12 amino acids. In the original processing: Estimated nucleated cell counts came from reference gene primer amplification. Profiling relied on immunoSEQ multiplex PCR, and the TCRdb table lists in-frame clones only, not all of them. D and trimming were read from the DNA, whereas the V and J calls and clone size are those reported in that table. The table has more than 200,000 clones, 80% to 90% seen once; the top ten hold 11%. This sequence was found in a man aged 50 or older with COVID-19, enrolled during active disease. The rearrangement uses TRBV12-3 or TRBV12-4 and TRBJ2-7; TRBD2 might be the D (6 bases). The sample comprised peripheral blood. CDR3 nucleotide sequence: TGTGCCAGCAGTCCCGGGACTGGCGAGCAGTACTTC. The encoded protein is CASSPGTGEQYF.